The TCR beta chain under discussion was sequenced for a study of cytomegalovirus exposure and HLA in healthy donors (dated by TCRdb to the late 2010s). At the level of the whole study: An earlier analysis of 550 to 700 of the donors reported more than 250 Gb of sequence data and 117 million unique TCR beta sequences from 150 million to 200 million T cells. Approximately 300 gigabases of sequencing data and around 85 million unique TCR sequences made up an early release that covered several hundred HLA-typed donors. Of the roughly 400 genotyped donors, over 65% fell in the genetic ancestry cluster associated with self-reported Caucasian donors. The study was designed to test whether signatures of past pathogen exposure could be identified by cataloging public T cell receptors. The study profiled the T cell repertoires of 550 to 700 subjects by immunosequencing and related them to cytomegalovirus serostatus. In addition to the first cohort of 666 subjects, a separate validation cohort of 130 or so different subjects was used. To predict cytomegalovirus infection status, the study brought together high-throughput TCR immunosequencing, statistical association of individual TCRs with disease status, and machine learning. In a later analysis, previously published TCR beta repertoires from about 670 donors were re-analyzed and high-resolution HLA genotyping was added so that TCR occurrence patterns could be studied. The later analysis used no new phenotypic data to find candidate immune exposures, relying instead on TCR beta sequences and their occurrence across donors. In an earlier analysis of about 590 of the donors, high-throughput TCR beta sequencing was used to judge whether each TCR beta V gene segment behaved as functional or pseudogenic. Donor age, sex, ethnicity and CMV serostatus were compiled together with the repertoire data. A later genetic analysis used genome-wide SNP genotypes for about three fifths of the 666 donors, treating that subset as a discovery cohort. Every repertoire in the discovery cohort had been generated on one and the same sequencing platform. Class I and class II HLA loci were covered by the typing at four-digit resolution. Typing coverage varied by locus: about 629-630 donors for A, B, C, DRB1 and DQB1; 500 to 550 for DQA1; approximately 570 for DPA1; roughly 450 for DPB1. Because of strong linkage in the cohort, five DR-DQ haplotypes were treated as single units for association and clustering. Across around 400 genotyped donors of the cohort, an average of about 220,000 unique TCR beta nucleotide sequences per donor were sequenced, and 15% to 20% of those sequences were non-productive.

The paper as a whole reports these results and caveats: In vitro tests confirmed that three of the cytomegalovirus-associated TCR beta chains recognize cytomegalovirus antigens. In a later analysis, most CMV-associated TCR beta chains were found to appear HLA-restricted, with HLA associations seemingly driven largely by CMV exposure. The 87-base-pair reads could not distinguish some IMGT-functional V segments, including TRBV6-2 and TRBV6-3, so those segments were excluded. An association between a missense DCLRE1C variant and V-gene and J-gene trimming of TCR beta chains was found in a later genetic analysis and replicated in an independent cohort. According to the authors, the approach could potentially be generalized to other disease states and immunological phenotypes. In the study, 150 to 200 TCR beta chains were listed as associated with cytomegalovirus. A later analysis reported that several top co-occurrence clusters appeared linked to parvovirus B19, influenza, CMV and Epstein-Barr virus. In an earlier analysis of approximately 590 of the donors, most TCR beta V segments appeared in productive rearrangements about 87% or about 30% of the time, broadly matching IMGT annotations. Cytomegalovirus status was reported to be diagnosed by the classifier with high specificity and sensitivity in both the original and validation cohorts. In this cohort, only TCR beta chains were sequenced, and detectable features were limited by the absence of alpha or paired-chain data. The sequencing pipeline was judged likely to have produced a cluster of highly shared sequence variants as a technical artifact. Assigning TCR associations to individual alleles was difficult when HLA alleles, especially DR and DQ, strongly co-occurred. Because HLA typing was missing for some donors at each locus, association tests included only the typed subset. A later analysis associated about 17,000 TCR beta sequences with specific HLA alleles at a false discovery rate of 0.05. A further reported finding was that TCR beta sequences accurately predicted the HLA-A and HLA-B alleles for most subjects in the first cohort. Most TCR sequences were seen in very few donors, while some public TCRs were found in many individuals. A later genetic analysis reported fewer N-insertions in productive TCRs among donors in an Asian-associated ancestry cluster than the roughly 720-donor mean. In a later analysis, TCR association rates were found to vary across HLA loci, with the most associated TCRs seen for DRB1 alleles and the fewest for HLA-C alleles. Roughly 15 rarely observed V segments, including chromosome 9 orphons, were excluded from the earlier analysis of about 600 of the donors because counts were too low. Correlated functional status among segregating V segments might be attributable to linkage disequilibrium, but an unknown experimental factor could not be ruled out. The presence/absence analyses assumed that sequencing depth was roughly uniform across donors, and that assumption may not be true. The only immune exposure information available for the cohort was CMV serostatus. In a later analysis, HLA-associated TCR beta chains were found to be more clonally expanded and to have lower generation probabilities than equally common non-associated chains.

Preparation of the library involved the immunoSEQ multiplex PCR assay. For the multiplex PCR, a mixture combining 60 forward primers for TCR Vbeta segments and 13 reverse primers for TCR Jbeta segments was used. The CDR3 region of rearranged TCR beta genes was amplified from genomic DNA by a multiplex PCR assay. The Illumina HiSeq System was used to sequence the amplified TCR beta libraries as 87-base-pair reads. In the original analysis: A later analysis counted tens of millions of unique TCR beta chains across the 640 or so repertoires, and roughly 9.9 million of these chains were shared by at least two donors. To remove PCR and sequencing errors, raw reads were error-corrected and collapsed into unique sequences using a nearest-neighbor algorithm that merged closely related sequences. Alignment of CDR3 sequences to IMGT reference sequences was used to assign V, D and J gene segments. For a sequence to be retained, a match of at least six nucleotides to both a V gene segment and a J gene segment was required. A rearrangement counted as productive if the CDR3 had no stop codons and remained in frame with V and J, and every other rearrangement counted as non-productive. Following IMGT convention, CDR3 was defined as the stretch from the second conserved V-encoded cysteine up to the conserved J-encoded phenylalanine. The earlier analysis of 500 to 750 of the donors excluded any sequence lacking an unambiguous match to a single V gene segment. In an earlier analysis of more than 500 of the donors, a V segment was called functional when productive rearrangements were above 56.7%, and segregating when the standard deviation between donors exceeded 5%. A statistical classification framework was built to diagnose cytomegalovirus status from the catalog of TCR beta chain sequences. V and J gene assignment, in a later analysis, came from comparing TCR nucleotide sequences with IMGT/GENE-DB human TR gene sequences. In a later analysis, CDR3 sequences and most-parsimonious VDJ recombination scenarios were assigned using the TCRdist pipeline. A later analysis defined each TCR beta chain by its CDR3 amino acid sequence plus V-gene family, and excluded reads lacking a unique V-gene family. A later analysis removed over 500 highly shared, low-generation-probability nucleotide sequences to deal with suspected cross-contamination and a sequencing artifact. A later analysis calculated a clonal expansion index for each public chain from normalized within-repertoire ranks of inferred template counts. In a later analysis, generation probabilities were computed using a VDJ recombination model fitted to out-of-frame rearrangements, and the results were checked against IGoR. Hypergeometric tests were used in a later analysis to score TCR-TCR, TCR-HLA and TCR-CMV co-occurrence, with a repertoire-size bias correction applied to the TCR pairs. To estimate false discovery rates, a later analysis permuted the HLA or CMV assignments 20 times. In a later analysis, co-occurring TCRs were grouped with DBSCAN, and TCRdist sequence similarity was added when clustering was performed within HLA-allele-positive subsets. Co-occurrence clustering excluded repertoires with fewer than 30,000 or more than 120,000 public chains, plus five with anomalous nucleotide sharing. TCRdb stores this immuneACCESS table with in-frame sequences only. Part of the clones is absent; in the studies checked, under half of the shortfall reflects unresolved V genes, and no reason is known for the rest. V and J calls and clone size are copied from that table; D and trimming were computed from the DNA. The table for this sample lists roughly 180,000 clones; around 75% of them were counted only once. The ten most abundant clones make up about 2.6% of the sample.

The cohort consisted of approximately 670 healthy bone marrow donors. All cohort members were sampled while nominally healthy, although unrecorded immune exposures were likely present. The donor was CMV seronegative and belonged to the group of over 300 seronegative cohort members. Every donor gave a peripheral blood sample, and the peripheral blood mononuclear cells from that sample were used for TCR beta sequencing. The Qiagen DNeasy Blood Extraction Kit was used to extract genomic DNA from the blood cell samples. The germline V and J ends show losses of 3 bases and 4 bases respectively, and no gene match explains 8 bases of the junction. From the cysteine through the phenylalanine, the CDR3 covers 16 amino acids. Left in the record is the CDR3 DNA by itself, 48 bases read in frame from the first base. The germline V gene (reference sequence) specifies LNHDA as CDR1 and SQIVND as CDR2. As concerns this clone: Its specific antigen is unknown. No base quality values were provided; no much bigger clone lies one nucleotide off.

The rearranged chain carries TRBV19 and TRBJ2-2, with 7 bases aligning to TRBD2. Source material: PBMCs. The TCR was taken from a female donor in good health and CMV-seronegative. CDR3 protein: CASSMGAGVPTGELFF. The base sequence is TGTGCCAGTAGTATGGGTGCGGGAGTTCCCACCGGGGAGCTGTTTTTT.